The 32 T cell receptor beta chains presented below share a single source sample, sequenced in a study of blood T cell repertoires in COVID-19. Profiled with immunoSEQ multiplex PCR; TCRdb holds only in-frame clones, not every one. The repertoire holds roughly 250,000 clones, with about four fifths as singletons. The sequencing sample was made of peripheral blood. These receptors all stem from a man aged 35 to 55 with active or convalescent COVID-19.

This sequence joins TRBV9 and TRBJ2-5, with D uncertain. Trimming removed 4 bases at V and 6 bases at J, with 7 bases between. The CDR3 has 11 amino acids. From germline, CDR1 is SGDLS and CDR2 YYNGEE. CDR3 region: CASSSVQTQYF. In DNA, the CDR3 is TGTGCCAGCAGCTCGGTCCAGACCCAGTACTTC. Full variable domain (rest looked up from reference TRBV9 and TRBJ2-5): DSGVTQTPKHLITATGQRVTLRCSPRSGDLSVYWYQQSLDQGLQFLIQYYNGEERAKGNILERFSAQQFPDLHSELNLSSLELGDSALYFCASSSVQTQYFGPGTRLLVL.

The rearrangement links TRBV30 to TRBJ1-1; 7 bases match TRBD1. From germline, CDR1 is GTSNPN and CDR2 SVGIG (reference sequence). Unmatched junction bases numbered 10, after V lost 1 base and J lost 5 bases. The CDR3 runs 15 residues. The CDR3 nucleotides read TGTGCCTGGAGTGCGACAGGGAGCGGGGGAACTGAAGCTTTCTTT. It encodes CAWSATGSGGTEAFF.

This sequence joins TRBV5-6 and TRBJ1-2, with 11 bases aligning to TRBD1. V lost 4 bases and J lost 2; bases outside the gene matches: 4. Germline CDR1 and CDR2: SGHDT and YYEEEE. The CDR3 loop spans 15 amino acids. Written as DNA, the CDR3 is TGTGCCAGCAGCGTAGGGACAGGGGGAAACTATGGCTACACCTTC. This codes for CASSVGTGGNYGYTF.

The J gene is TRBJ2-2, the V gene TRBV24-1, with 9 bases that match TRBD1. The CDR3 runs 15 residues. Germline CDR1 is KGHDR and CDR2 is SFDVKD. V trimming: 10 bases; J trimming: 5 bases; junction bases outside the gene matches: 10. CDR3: CATNTGTGRTGELFF. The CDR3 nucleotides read TGTGCCACTAACACCGGGACAGGGCGGACCGGGGAGCTGTTTTTT.

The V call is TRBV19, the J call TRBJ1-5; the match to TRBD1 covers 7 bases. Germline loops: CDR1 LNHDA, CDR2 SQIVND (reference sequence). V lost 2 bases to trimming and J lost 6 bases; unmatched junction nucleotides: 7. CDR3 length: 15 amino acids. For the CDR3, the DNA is TGTGCCAGTAGTATACAACAGGGGCAGTCTCAGCCCCAGCATTTT. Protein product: CASSIQQGQSQPQHF. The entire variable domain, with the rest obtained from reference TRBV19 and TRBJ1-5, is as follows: DGGITQSPKYLFRKEGQNVTLSCEQNLNHDAMYWYRQDPGQGLRLIYYSQIVNDFQKGDIAEGYSVSREKKESFPLTVTSAQKNPTAFYLCASSIQQGQSQPQHFGDGTRLSIL.

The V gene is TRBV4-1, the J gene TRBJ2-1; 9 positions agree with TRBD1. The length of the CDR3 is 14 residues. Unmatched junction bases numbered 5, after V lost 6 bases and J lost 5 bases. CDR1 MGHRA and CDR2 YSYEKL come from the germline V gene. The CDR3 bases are TGCGCCAGCAGGGGAGACAGGGGGGACAATGAGCAGTTCTTC. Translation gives CASRGDRGDNEQFF.

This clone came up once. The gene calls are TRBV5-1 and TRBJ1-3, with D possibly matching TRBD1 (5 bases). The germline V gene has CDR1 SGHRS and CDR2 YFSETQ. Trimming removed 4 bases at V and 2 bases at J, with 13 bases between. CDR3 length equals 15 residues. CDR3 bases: TGCGCCAGCAGCCTTCGCGGGACGGCTGGAAACACCATATATTTT. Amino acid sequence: CASSLRGTAGNTIYF.

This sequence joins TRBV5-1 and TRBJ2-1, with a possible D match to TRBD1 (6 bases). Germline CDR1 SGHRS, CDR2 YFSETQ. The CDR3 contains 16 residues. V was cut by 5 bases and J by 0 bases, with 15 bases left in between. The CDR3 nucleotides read TGCGCCAGCAGTCTAGAGGGGGAGACCTCCTACAATGAGCAGTTCTTC. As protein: CASSLEGETSYNEQFF.

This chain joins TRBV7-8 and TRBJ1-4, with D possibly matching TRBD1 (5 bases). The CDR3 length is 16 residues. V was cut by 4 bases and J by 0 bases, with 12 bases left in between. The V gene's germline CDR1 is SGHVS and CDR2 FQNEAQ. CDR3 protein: CASSSPSGATNEKLFF. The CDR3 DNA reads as TGTGCCAGCAGCTCCCCCTCGGGGGCAACTAATGAAAAACTGTTTTTT. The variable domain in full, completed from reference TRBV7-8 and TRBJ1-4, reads GAGVSQSPRYKVAKRGQDVALRCDPISGHVSLFWYQQALGQGPEFLTYFQNEAQLDKSGLPSDRFFAERPEGSVSTLKIQRTQQEDSAVYLCASSSPSGATNEKLFFGSGTQLSVL.

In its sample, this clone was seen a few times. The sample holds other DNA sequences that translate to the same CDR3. The DNA for the CDR3 is TGTGCCAGCAGCTTACGACAGGGTAATGAAAAACTGTTTTTT. Translation gives CASSLRQGNEKLFF. The rearrangement links TRBV13 to TRBJ1-4; 7 nucleotides agree with TRBD1. Looked up from germline, CDR1 is PRHDT and CDR2 is FYEKMQ (reference sequence). V was pared by 2 bases and J by 4 bases, with 1 base of the junction left unmatched. CDR3 length: 14 amino acids.

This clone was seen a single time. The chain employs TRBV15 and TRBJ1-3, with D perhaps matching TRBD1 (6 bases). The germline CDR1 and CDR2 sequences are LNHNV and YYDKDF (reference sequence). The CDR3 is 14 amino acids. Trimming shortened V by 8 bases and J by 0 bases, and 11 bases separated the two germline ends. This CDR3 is CATSTGASGNTIYF. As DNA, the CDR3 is TGTGCCACCTCGACAGGAGCCTCTGGAAACACCATATATTTT.

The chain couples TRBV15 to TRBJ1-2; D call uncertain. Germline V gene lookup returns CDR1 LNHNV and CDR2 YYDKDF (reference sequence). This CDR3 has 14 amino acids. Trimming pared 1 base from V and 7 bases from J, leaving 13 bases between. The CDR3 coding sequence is TGTGCCACCAGCAGAGGGGAGGGTTCGGTTGGCTACACCTTC. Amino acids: CATSRGEGSVGYTF.

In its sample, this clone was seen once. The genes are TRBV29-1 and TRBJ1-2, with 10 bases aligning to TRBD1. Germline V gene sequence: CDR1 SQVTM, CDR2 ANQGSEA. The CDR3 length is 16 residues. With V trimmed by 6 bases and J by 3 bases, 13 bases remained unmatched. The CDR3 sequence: CSVTGGAGPDDYGYTF. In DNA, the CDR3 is TGCAGCGTGACAGGGGGCGCGGGACCGGACGACTATGGCTACACCTTC.

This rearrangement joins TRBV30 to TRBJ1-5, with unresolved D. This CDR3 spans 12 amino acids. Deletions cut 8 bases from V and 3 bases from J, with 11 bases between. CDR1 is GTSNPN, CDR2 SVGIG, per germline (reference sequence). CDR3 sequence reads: CAGGRANQPQHF. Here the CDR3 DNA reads TGTGCCGGAGGGAGGGCCAATCAGCCCCAGCATTTT.

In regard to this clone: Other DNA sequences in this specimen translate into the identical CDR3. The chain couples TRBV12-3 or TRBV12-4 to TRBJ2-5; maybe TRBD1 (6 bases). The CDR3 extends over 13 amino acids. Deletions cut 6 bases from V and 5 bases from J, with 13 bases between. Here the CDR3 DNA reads TGTGCCAGCAGCCCCAGGGGCTTGGAGACCCAGTACTTC. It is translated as CASSPRGLETQYF.

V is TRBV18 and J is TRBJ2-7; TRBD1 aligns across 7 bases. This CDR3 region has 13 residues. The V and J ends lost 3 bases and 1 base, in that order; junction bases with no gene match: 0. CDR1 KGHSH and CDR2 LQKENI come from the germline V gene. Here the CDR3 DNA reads TGTGCCAGCTCACCGGGACAGTCCTACGAGCAGTACTTC. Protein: CASSPGQSYEQYF.

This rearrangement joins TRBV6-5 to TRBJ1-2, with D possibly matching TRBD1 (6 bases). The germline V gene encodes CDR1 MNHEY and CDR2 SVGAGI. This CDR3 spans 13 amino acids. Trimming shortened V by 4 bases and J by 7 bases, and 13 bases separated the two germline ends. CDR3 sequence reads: CASSSRGAFGYTF. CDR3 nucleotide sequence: TGTGCCAGCAGTTCTCGGGGGGCCTTTGGCTACACCTTC.

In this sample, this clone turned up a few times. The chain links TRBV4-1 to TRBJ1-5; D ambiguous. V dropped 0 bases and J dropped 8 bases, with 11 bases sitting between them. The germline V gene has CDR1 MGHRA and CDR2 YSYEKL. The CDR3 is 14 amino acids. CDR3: CASSQDFTAEPQHF. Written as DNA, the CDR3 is TGCGCCAGCAGCCAAGATTTCACGGCGGAGCCCCAGCATTTT.

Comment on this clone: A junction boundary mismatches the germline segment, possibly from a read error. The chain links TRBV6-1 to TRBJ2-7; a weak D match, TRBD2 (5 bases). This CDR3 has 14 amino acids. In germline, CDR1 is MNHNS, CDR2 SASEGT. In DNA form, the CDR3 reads TGTGCCAGCAGTGAAGCGGGAGCATTCTACGCGCAGTACTTC. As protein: CASSEAGAFYAQYF.

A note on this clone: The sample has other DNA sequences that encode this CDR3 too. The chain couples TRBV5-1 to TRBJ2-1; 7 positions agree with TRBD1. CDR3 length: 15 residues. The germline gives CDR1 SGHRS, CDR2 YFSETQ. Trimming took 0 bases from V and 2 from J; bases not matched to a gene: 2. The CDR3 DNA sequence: TGCGCCAGCAGCTTGGGTGGGACAGCCTACAATGAGCAGTTCTTC. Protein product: CASSLGGTAYNEQFF.

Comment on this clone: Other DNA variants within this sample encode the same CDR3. Here the CDR3 reads CASSYSDRGYGYTF. For the CDR3, the DNA is TGTGCCAGCAGTTACTCGGACAGGGGTTATGGCTACACCTTC. V is TRBV6-5 and J is TRBJ1-2, with TRBD1 matching 9 bases. Germline V gives CDR1 MNHEY, CDR2 SVGAGI. The V gene end was trimmed by 0 bases and the J gene end by 5 bases; junction bases not matched to a gene: 1. This CDR3 spans 14 amino acids.

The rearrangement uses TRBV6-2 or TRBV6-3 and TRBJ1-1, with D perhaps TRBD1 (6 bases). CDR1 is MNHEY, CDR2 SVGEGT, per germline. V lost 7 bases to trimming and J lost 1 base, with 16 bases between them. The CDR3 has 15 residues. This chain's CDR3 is CASIPTGLKNTEAFF. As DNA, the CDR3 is TGTGCCAGCATCCCGACAGGTCTGAAGAACACTGAAGCTTTCTTT.

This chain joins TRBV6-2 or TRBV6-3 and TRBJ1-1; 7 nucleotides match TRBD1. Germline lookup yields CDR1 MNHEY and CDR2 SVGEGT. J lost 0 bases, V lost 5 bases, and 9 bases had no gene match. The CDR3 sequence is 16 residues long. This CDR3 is CASSTLDRQLNTEAFF. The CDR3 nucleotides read TGTGCCAGCAGTACGCTGGACAGGCAGTTGAACACTGAAGCTTTCTTT.

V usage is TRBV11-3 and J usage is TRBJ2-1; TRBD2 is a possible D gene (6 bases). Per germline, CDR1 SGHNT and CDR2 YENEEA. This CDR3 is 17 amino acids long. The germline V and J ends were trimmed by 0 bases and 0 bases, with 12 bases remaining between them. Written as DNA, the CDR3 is TGTGCCAGCAGCTTAGAACTGGCGGGACTCTCCTACAATGAGCAGTTCTTC. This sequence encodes CASSLELAGLSYNEQFF.

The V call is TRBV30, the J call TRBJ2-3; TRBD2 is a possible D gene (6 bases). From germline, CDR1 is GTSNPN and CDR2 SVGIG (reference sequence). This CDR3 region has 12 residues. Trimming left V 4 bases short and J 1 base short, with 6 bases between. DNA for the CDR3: TGTGCCTGGACTAGCGGCACAGATACGCAGTATTTT. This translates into CAWTSGTDTQYF.

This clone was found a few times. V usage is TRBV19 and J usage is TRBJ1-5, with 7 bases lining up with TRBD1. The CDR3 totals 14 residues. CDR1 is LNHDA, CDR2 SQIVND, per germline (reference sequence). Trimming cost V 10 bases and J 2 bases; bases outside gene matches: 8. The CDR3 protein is CATLRQGGNQPQHF. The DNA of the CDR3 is TGTGCCACATTGCGACAGGGAGGCAATCAGCCCCAGCATTTT.

The CDR3 sequence is CASSLVGQVNEKLFF. CDR3 nucleotide sequence: TGTGCCAGCAGCTTGGTGGGACAGGTTAATGAAAAACTGTTTTTT. The chain is built from TRBV5-5 and TRBJ1-4; 8 nucleotides match TRBD1. This CDR3 is built from 15 residues. CDR1 and CDR2 from the germline V gene are SGHKS and YYEKEE (reference sequence). Losses at the gene ends were 0 bases for V and 4 bases for J; bases not matched to a gene: 2.

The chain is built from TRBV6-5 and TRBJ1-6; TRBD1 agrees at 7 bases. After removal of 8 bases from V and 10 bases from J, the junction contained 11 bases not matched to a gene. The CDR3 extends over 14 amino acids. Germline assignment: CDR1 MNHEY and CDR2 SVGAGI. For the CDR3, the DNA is TGTGCCAGCTACCGGACAGGTCTCGGCTCACCCCTCCACTTT. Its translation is CASYRTGLGSPLHF.

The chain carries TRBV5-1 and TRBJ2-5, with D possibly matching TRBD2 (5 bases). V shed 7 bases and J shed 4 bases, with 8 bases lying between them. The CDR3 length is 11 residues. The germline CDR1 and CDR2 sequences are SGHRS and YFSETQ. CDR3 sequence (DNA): TGCGCCAGCCATGAGGGAGAGACCCAGTACTTC. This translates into CASHEGETQYF. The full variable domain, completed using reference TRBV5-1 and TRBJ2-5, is KAGVTQTPRYLIKTRGQQVTLSCSPISGHRSVSWYQQTPGQGLQFLFEYFSETQRNKGNFPGRFSGRQFSNSRSEMNVSTLELGDSALYLCASHEGETQYFGPGTRLLVL.

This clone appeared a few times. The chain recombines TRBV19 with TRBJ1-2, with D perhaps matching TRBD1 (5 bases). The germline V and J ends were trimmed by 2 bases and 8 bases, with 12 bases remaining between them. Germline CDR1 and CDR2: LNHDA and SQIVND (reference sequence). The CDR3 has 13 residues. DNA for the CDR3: TGTGCCAGTAGTATAACAGGAGTTCTAGGCTACACCTTC. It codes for CASSITGVLGYTF.

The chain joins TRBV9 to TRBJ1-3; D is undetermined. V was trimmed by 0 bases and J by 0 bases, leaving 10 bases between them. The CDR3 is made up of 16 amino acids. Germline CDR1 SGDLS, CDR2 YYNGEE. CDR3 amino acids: CASSVGTSGSGNTIYF. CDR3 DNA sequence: TGTGCCAGCAGCGTAGGAACGTCGGGCTCTGGAAACACCATATATTTT. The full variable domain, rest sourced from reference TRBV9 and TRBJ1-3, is DSGVTQTPKHLITATGQRVTLRCSPRSGDLSVYWYQQSLDQGLQFLIQYYNGEERAKGNILERFSAQQFPDLHSELNLSSLELGDSALYFCASSVGTSGSGNTIYFGEGSWLTVV.

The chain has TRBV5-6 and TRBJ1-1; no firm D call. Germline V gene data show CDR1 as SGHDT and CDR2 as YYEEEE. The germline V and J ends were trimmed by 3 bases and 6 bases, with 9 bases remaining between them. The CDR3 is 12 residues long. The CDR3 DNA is TGTGCCAGCAGCTCCCAGAGGGCTGAAGCTTTCTTT. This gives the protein CASSSQRAEAFF.